The rows below give T cell receptor beta chains drawn from one sample of a study of blood T cells in healthy people across ages. TCRdb independently ran MiXCR on the 5' RACE reads; one entry per CDR3 protein. The table shows some 1,500,000 distinct CDR3 sequences, with around 40% occurring only once. Input material: blood. These receptors were obtained from a woman in her late teens or twenties in good health. Each CDR3 is given with its conserved first and last residue. Fields, in order: clone size, D gene, J gene, V gene, CDR3 DNA, CDR3 protein. A D gene is named only where the DNA matches it firmly. Some rows have no size entry. The others give once, few or many, or a class for an expanded clone.

size: .; D: .; J: TRBJ1-4; V: TRBV6-1; DNA: TGTGCCAGCAGTGAAAGGCTAGGGGGGACGCGCGACCTGTTTTTT; CDR3: CASSERLGGTRDLFF
size: few; D: .; J: TRBJ2-2; V: TRBV4-3; DNA: TGCGCCAGCAGCCAAGAAGCTTACACCGGGGAGCTGTTTTTT; CDR3: CASSQEAYTGELFF
size: .; D: TRBD1; J: TRBJ2-7; V: TRBV9; DNA: TGTGCCAGCAGCGTTTACGGACAGGGTGGAACCTACGAGCAGTACTTC; CDR3: CASSVYGQGGTYEQYF
size: many; D: TRBD1; J: TRBJ2-7; V: TRBV12-3/TRBV12-4; DNA: TGTGCCAGCAGGGGCACAGGGGGAGAGCAGTACTTC; CDR3: CASRGTGGEQYF
size: few; D: .; J: TRBJ2-7; V: TRBV6-6; DNA: TGTGCCAGCAGTTGGGGGGCCGGAATTGATGGGCAGTACTTC; CDR3: CASSWGAGIDGQYF
size: .; D: .; J: TRBJ1-2; V: TRBV18; DNA: TGTGCCAGCTCACCAGGGGAGGGATCCTATGGCTACACCTTC; CDR3: CASSPGEGSYGYTF
size: few; D: .; J: TRBJ2-7; V: TRBV2; DNA: TGTGCCAGCAGTGGGAGTAGCGTCAGCTCCTACGAGCAGTACTTC; CDR3: CASSGSSVSSYEQYF
size: .; D: .; J: TRBJ1-2; V: TRBV27; DNA: TGTGCCAGCAGTTTATGGCCCGATGGTGGCTACACCTTC; CDR3: CASSLWPDGGYTF
size: .; D: .; J: TRBJ2-7; V: TRBV12-3/TRBV12-4; DNA: TGTGCCAGTAGCGCGGTGCAAACGTATACCAGTAGGCGCGAGCAGTACTTC; CDR3: CASSAVQTYTSRREQYF
size: .; D: TRBD1; J: TRBJ1-6; V: TRBV7-9; DNA: TGTGCCAGCAGCACGGGACAGGGTTTTTTTTCACCCCTCCACTTT; CDR3: CASSTGQGFFSPLHF
size: .; D: .; J: TRBJ1-1; V: TRBV29-1; DNA: TGCAGCGTGAGGGGGGTGGCTGAAGCTTTCTTT; CDR3: CSVRGVAEAFF
size: .; D: .; J: TRBJ2-5; V: TRBV6-5; DNA: TGTGCCAGCAGTTTTCAAGGGGGGAGCCAAGAGACCCAGTACTTC; CDR3: CASSFQGGSQETQYF
size: .; D: TRBD2; J: TRBJ2-1; V: TRBV6-1; DNA: TGTGCCAGCAAACCTCAGACTAGCGGGGGCAATGAGCAGTTCTTC; CDR3: CASKPQTSGGNEQFF
size: .; D: .; J: TRBJ2-1; V: TRBV5-6; DNA: TGTGCCAGCAGCTTGGCCATGGGGCGACAGTTCTTC; CDR3: CASSLAMGRQFF
size: .; D: .; J: TRBJ2-7; V: TRBV13; DNA: TGTGCCAGCAGCTGGGGTCTCCTCGCCTACGAGCAGTACTTC; CDR3: CASSWGLLAYEQYF
size: few; D: TRBD1; J: TRBJ1-5; V: TRBV2; DNA: TGTGCCAGCAGTCAACCGGGACAGGTAAATCAGCCCCAGCATTTT; CDR3: CASSQPGQVNQPQHF
size: .; D: .; J: TRBJ2-3; V: TRBV20-1; DNA: TGCAGTCCGGACCATACGCAGTATTTT; CDR3: CSPDHTQYF
size: once; D: .; J: TRBJ2-6; V: TRBV7-2; DNA: TGTGCCAGCAGCTCGGCCTTCTCTGGGGCCAACGTCCTGACTTTC; CDR3: CASSSAFSGANVLTF
size: .; D: .; J: TRBJ1-2; V: TRBV4-3; DNA: TGCGCCAGCAGGCCTACAGGGATGGGTGGCTACACCTTC; CDR3: CASRPTGMGGYTF
size: many; D: .; J: TRBJ2-7; V: TRBV7-8; DNA: TGTGCCAGCAGCTTAGTTGGGGGAGCCCGAGGCGAGCAGTACTTC; CDR3: CASSLVGGARGEQYF
size: few; D: TRBD2; J: TRBJ2-7; V: TRBV5-1; DNA: TGCGCCAGCAGCTTGGTACAGCGGGAGTTTTCATACGAGCAGTACTTC; CDR3: CASSLVQREFSYEQYF
size: few; D: .; J: TRBJ2-1; V: TRBV4-1; DNA: TGCGCCAGCAGCCCACCAGGGGACGTCTACAATGAGCAGTTCTTC; CDR3: CASSPPGDVYNEQFF
size: .; D: .; J: TRBJ1-4; V: TRBV29-1; DNA: TGCAGCGCACGGGACGTGGACGAAAAACTGTTTTTT; CDR3: CSARDVDEKLFF
size: few; D: .; J: TRBJ2-3; V: TRBV18; DNA: TGTGCCAGCTCACCAAACAGAGTGGATACGCAGTATTTT; CDR3: CASSPNRVDTQYF
size: .; D: TRBD2; J: TRBJ2-7; V: TRBV7-2; DNA: TGTGCCAGCAGCTTAGAGGCTAGCGGGAGGTCCTACAATGAGCAGTACTTC; CDR3: CASSLEASGRSYNEQYF
size: few; D: .; J: TRBJ2-5; V: TRBV28; DNA: TGTGCCAGCAGTTTTCGACCCCGGACGGGAGTAACCATTGGGACCCAGTACTTC; CDR3: CASSFRPRTGVTIGTQYF
size: few; D: .; J: TRBJ1-2; V: TRBV7-8; DNA: TGTGCCAGCAGCTGGACAGCGACTAACTATGGCTACACCTTC; CDR3: CASSWTATNYGYTF
size: .; D: TRBD1; J: TRBJ1-5; V: TRBV3-1; DNA: TGTGCCAGCAGCCAGGGGACAGGGTGGGATCAGCCCCAGCATTTT; CDR3: CASSQGTGWDQPQHF
size: .; D: TRBD1; J: TRBJ2-5; V: TRBV18; DNA: TGTGCCAGCTCACCCCTTGGACAGGGCGGCGAGACCCAGTACTTC; CDR3: CASSPLGQGGETQYF
size: .; D: TRBD2; J: TRBJ2-3; V: TRBV15; DNA: TGTGCCACCAGCAGTGGAAGCGGGGTGAGCACAGATACGCAGTATTTT; CDR3: CATSSGSGVSTDTQYF
size: .; D: .; J: TRBJ2-4; V: TRBV20-1; DNA: TGCAGTGCTAGCGTAGTAGAGCAGTACTTC; CDR3: CSASVVEQYF
size: .; D: .; J: TRBJ1-6; V: TRBV27; DNA: TGTGCCAGCAGTTATGACAGGTCCAGCTCCTATAGTTCACCCCTCCACTTT; CDR3: CASSYDRSSSYSSPLHF
size: .; D: .; J: TRBJ1-4; V: TRBV4-1; DNA: TGCGCCAGCAGCCAAGGTTTGACGGGGGGTTATGAAAAACTGTTTTTT; CDR3: CASSQGLTGGYEKLFF
size: .; D: .; J: TRBJ2-4; V: TRBV3-1; DNA: TGTGCCAGCAGCCACCAAATAGGACGGAATTTAGCCAAAAACATTCAGTACTTC; CDR3: CASSHQIGRNLAKNIQYF
size: few; D: TRBD1; J: TRBJ1-1; V: TRBV4-3; DNA: TGCGCCAGCAGCCCACAGGGGAGGGCCACTGAAGCTTTCTTT; CDR3: CASSPQGRATEAFF
size: few; D: TRBD1; J: TRBJ1-1; V: TRBV7-9; DNA: TGTGCCAGCAGCGATACCGGGACAGGGAAGAACACTGAAGCTTTCTTT; CDR3: CASSDTGTGKNTEAFF
size: .; D: .; J: TRBJ2-3; V: TRBV14; DNA: TGTGCCAGCAGCCAAGATTATATCCCCGGCAGAACTACGCAGTATTTT; CDR3: CASSQDYIPGRTTQYF
size: .; D: .; J: TRBJ2-5; V: TRBV12-3/TRBV12-4; DNA: TGTGCCAGCAGTTTTTTTTTAGTTCAAGAGACCCAGTACTTC; CDR3: CASSFFLVQETQYF
size: .; D: TRBD1; J: TRBJ1-2; V: TRBV6-2/TRBV6-3; DNA: TGTGCCAGCAGTCTTAAAGACAGGGGATTCACCTTC; CDR3: CASSLKDRGFTF
size: few; D: TRBD1; J: TRBJ1-1; V: TRBV4-3; DNA: TGCGCCAGCAGCAGCGGACAGGGGGGCTTGAACACTGAAGCTTTCTTT; CDR3: CASSSGQGGLNTEAFF
size: few; D: TRBD1; J: TRBJ2-6; V: TRBV20-1; DNA: TGCAGTGCTAGCCATGACAGGGCTGGGGCCAACGTCCTGACTTTC; CDR3: CSASHDRAGANVLTF
size: .; D: .; J: TRBJ2-7; V: TRBV20-1; DNA: TGCAGTGCTAGTTTGGGGATATCCCTCTACGAGCAGTACTTC; CDR3: CSASLGISLYEQYF
size: .; D: .; J: TRBJ1-1; V: TRBV20-1; DNA: TGCAGTGCTAGAGATCTGAGGAAGGGGGGCATGAACACCGAAGCTTTCTTT; CDR3: CSARDLRKGGMNTEAFF
size: .; D: .; J: TRBJ1-6; V: TRBV27; DNA: TGTGCCAGCAGTTTAAACTGGCAGGTTAATTCACCCCTCCACTTT; CDR3: CASSLNWQVNSPLHF
size: .; D: TRBD2; J: TRBJ2-1; V: TRBV10-3; DNA: TGTGCCAGTGAGCAGGGACTAGCGCTTAATGAGCAGTTCTTC; CDR3: CASEQGLALNEQFF
size: .; D: .; J: TRBJ2-5; V: TRBV10-3; DNA: TGTGCCATCAGTGGCGGCTTACGGGCTGAGGAGACCCAGTACTTC; CDR3: CAISGGLRAEETQYF
size: few; D: .; J: TRBJ2-2; V: TRBV27; DNA: TGTGCCAGCAGTTTTCAGGAGACCACCGGGGAGCTGTTTTTT; CDR3: CASSFQETTGELFF
size: few; D: .; J: TRBJ2-3; V: TRBV6-6; DNA: TGTGCCAGCAGCTCGGGACCTGGAGAGGCTACGCAGTATTTT; CDR3: CASSSGPGEATQYF
size: .; D: .; J: TRBJ2-1; V: TRBV3-1; DNA: TGTGCCAGCAGCCAAGACTCGGGAGCCCACTACAATGAGCAGTTCTTC; CDR3: CASSQDSGAHYNEQFF
size: .; D: .; J: TRBJ2-2; V: TRBV21-1; DNA: TGTGCCAGCAGCGGGGCAAGGTGGGGGCCGGTTACCGGGGAGCTGTTTTTT; CDR3: CASSGARWGPVTGELFF
size: .; D: .; J: TRBJ2-2; V: TRBV3-1; DNA: TGTGCCAGCAGCCAAGGGGTAGCGAACACCGGGGAGCTGTTTTTT; CDR3: CASSQGVANTGELFF
size: few; D: .; J: TRBJ1-2; V: TRBV10-3; DNA: TGTGCCATCAGTGAGTCGAGAGGGAGGGGCTACACCTTC; CDR3: CAISESRGRGYTF
size: .; D: .; J: TRBJ2-1; V: TRBV7-2; DNA: TGTGCCAGCAGCGGCACAGTTGGAGTGGTCTACAATGAGCAGTTCTTC; CDR3: CASSGTVGVVYNEQFF
size: few; D: .; J: TRBJ2-5; V: TRBV5-6; DNA: TGTGCCAGCAGCGATACCGGACAGAGCGAGACCCAGTACTTC; CDR3: CASSDTGQSETQYF
size: .; D: .; J: TRBJ2-7; V: TRBV12-3/TRBV12-4; DNA: TGTGCCAGCCGCGCATCGGCCCAGGGGCATTACGAGCAGTACTTC; CDR3: CASRASAQGHYEQYF